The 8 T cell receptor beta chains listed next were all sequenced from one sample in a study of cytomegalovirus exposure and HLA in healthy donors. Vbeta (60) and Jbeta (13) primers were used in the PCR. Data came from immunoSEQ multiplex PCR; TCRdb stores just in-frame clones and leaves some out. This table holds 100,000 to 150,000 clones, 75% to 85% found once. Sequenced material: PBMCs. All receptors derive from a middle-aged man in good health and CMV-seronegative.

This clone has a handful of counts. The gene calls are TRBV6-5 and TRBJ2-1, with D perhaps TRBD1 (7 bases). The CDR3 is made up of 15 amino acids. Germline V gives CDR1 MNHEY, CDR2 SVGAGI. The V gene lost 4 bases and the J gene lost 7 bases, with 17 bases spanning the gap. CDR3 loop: CASSLEGAATNEQFF. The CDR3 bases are TGTGCCAGCAGTTTGGAGGGGGCAGCGACGAATGAGCAGTTCTTC.

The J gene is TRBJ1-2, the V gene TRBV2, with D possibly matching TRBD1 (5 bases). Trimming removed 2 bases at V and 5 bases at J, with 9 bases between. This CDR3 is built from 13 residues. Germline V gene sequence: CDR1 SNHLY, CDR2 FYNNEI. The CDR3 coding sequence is TGTGCCAGCAGTGAATTGGCAGGGTATGGCTACACCTTC. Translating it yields CASSELAGYGYTF.

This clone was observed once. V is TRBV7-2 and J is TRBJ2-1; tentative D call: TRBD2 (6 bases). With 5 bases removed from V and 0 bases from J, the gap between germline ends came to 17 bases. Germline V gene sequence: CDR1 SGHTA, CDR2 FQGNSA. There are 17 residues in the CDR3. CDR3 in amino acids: CASSEGAVGGSYNEQFF. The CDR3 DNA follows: TGTGCCAGCAGCGAAGGGGCCGTGGGAGGCTCCTACAATGAGCAGTTCTTC.

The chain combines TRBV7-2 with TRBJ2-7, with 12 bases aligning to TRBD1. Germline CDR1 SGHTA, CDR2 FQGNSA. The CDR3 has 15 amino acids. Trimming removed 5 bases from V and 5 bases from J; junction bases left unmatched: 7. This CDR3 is CASSRGTGGWNEQYF. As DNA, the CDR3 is TGTGCCAGCAGCCGTGGGACAGGGGGCTGGAACGAGCAGTACTTC.

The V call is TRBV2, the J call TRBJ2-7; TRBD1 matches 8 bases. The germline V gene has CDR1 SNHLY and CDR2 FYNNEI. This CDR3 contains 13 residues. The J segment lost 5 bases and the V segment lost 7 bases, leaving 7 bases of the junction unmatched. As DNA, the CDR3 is TGTGCCAGCAACCAGGACAGGGACAACGAGCAGTACTTC. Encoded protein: CASNQDRDNEQYF.

CDR3 region: CSVAGTITYEQYF. In DNA form, the CDR3 reads TGCAGCGTTGCCGGGACAATCACCTACGAGCAGTACTTC. V gene TRBV29-1 combines with J gene TRBJ2-7; weak D call: TRBD1 (6 bases). Trimming cost V 4 bases and J 2 bases, with 12 bases left between them. The CDR3 consists of 13 residues. Germline values: CDR1 SQVTM, CDR2 ANQGSEA.

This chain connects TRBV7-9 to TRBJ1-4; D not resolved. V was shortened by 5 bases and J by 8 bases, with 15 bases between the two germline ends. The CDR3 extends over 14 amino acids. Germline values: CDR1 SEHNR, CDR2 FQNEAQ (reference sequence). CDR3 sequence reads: CASSTLRGNEKLFF. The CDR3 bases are TGTGCCAGCAGCACTCTCCGGGGAAACGAAAAACTGTTTTTT.

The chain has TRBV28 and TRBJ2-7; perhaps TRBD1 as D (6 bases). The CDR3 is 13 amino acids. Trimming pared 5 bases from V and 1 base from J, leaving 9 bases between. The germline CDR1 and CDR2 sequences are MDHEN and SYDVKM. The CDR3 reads CASSGTPSYEQYF. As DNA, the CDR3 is TGTGCCAGCAGTGGGACACCATCCTACGAGCAGTACTTC.